The 2 T cell receptor beta chains below were found in one sample sequenced in a study of blood T cell repertoires in COVID-19. Data came from immunoSEQ multiplex PCR; TCRdb stores just in-frame clones and leaves some out. The repertoire has some 280,000 clones, about nine tenths of them found once; the top ten carry less than 3%. Sequenced input: peripheral blood. Source of these receptors: a woman aged 25 to 39 with active or convalescent COVID-19.

This chain joins TRBV2 and TRBJ2-2, with 10 bases fitting TRBD2. This CDR3 is 14 amino acids long. Germline V gene data show CDR1 as SNHLY and CDR2 as FYNNEI. The ends lost 8 bases at V and 6 bases at J; junction bases unmatched: 6. DNA for the CDR3: TGTGCCAGCCGTCAAGCGGGGGGGGCCGGGGAGCTGTTTTTT. Amino acids: CASRQAGGAGELFF.

The chain carries TRBV7-2 and TRBJ2-2; weak D call: TRBD1 (6 bases). The CDR3 totals 16 residues. In germline, CDR1 is SGHTA, CDR2 FQGNSA. Trimming removed 5 bases at V and 3 bases at J, with 16 bases between. The CDR3 spells CASSDGGRGDTGELFF. For the CDR3, the DNA is TGTGCCAGCAGCGACGGAGGCAGGGGAGACACCGGGGAGCTGTTTTTT.